This T cell receptor beta chain was identified in a study of T-cell reconstitution after alpha-beta-depleted transplantation in children. The CDR3 covers 15 residues. Trimming at V came to 6 bases and at J to 7 bases, leaving 15 bases not matched to a gene. Looked up from germline, CDR1 is DFQATT and CDR2 is SNEGSKA (reference sequence). Preparation of the TCRbeta library was carried out with unique molecular identifiers. Using its own MiXCR run on the PCR reads, TCRdb lists one record per CDR3 protein. The top ten hold approximately 1% of the sample, which has hundreds of thousands of distinct CDR3 sequences, approximately 17% seen once. The sample holds a few counts of this clonotype.

This clonotype was obtained from a human donor who donated a stem cell graft to a child with acute myeloid leukemia. The V and J genes are TRBV20-1 and TRBJ2-3; TRBD2 agrees at 8 bases. Sequenced here: PBMCs from the stem cell graft donor, sampled from the stem cell graft. Here the CDR3 reads CSAAPGGLDLNTQYF. CDR3 bases: TGCAGTGCCGCCCCTGGGGGACTAGACTTAAATACGCAGTATTTT.